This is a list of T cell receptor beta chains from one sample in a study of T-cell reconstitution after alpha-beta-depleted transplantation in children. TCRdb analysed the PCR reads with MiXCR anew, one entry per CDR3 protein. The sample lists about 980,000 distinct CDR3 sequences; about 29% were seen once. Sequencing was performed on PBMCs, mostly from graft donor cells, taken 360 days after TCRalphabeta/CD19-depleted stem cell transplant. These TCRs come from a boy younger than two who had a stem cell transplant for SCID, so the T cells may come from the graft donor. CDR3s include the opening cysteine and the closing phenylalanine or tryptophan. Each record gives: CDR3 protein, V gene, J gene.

cdr3_aa: CSASPSNQPQHF
v_call: TRBV20-1
j_call: TRBJ1-5

cdr3_aa: CASSDRGQKFLSGANVLTF
v_call: TRBV19
j_call: TRBJ2-6

cdr3_aa: CSVEGLLWGNEQFF
v_call: TRBV29-1
j_call: TRBJ2-1

cdr3_aa: CSAVNSGGLYEQYF
v_call: TRBV20-1
j_call: TRBJ2-7

cdr3_aa: CASSPLTFGNEQFF
v_call: TRBV9
j_call: TRBJ2-1

cdr3_aa: CASSPTLGTGLFHEQFF
v_call: TRBV5-1
j_call: TRBJ2-1

cdr3_aa: CSVERMNTGELFF
v_call: TRBV29-1
j_call: TRBJ2-2

cdr3_aa: CASSLDTDLYEQYF
v_call: TRBV5-1
j_call: TRBJ2-7

cdr3_aa: CASSSPRAEGTDTQYF
v_call: TRBV28
j_call: TRBJ2-3

cdr3_aa: CAISESPGTAFEAFF
v_call: TRBV10-3
j_call: TRBJ1-1

cdr3_aa: CSARAFGSGANVLTF
v_call: TRBV20-1
j_call: TRBJ2-6

cdr3_aa: CASSQQNGKGVGFF
v_call: TRBV3-1
j_call: TRBJ2-1

cdr3_aa: CASSELPAGQYF
v_call: TRBV6-1
j_call: TRBJ2-7

cdr3_aa: CASSLVGGRDYEQYF
v_call: TRBV5-1
j_call: TRBJ2-7

cdr3_aa: CASRRPGNQPQHF
v_call: TRBV6-5
j_call: TRBJ1-5

cdr3_aa: CASSLAPEDEQYF
v_call: TRBV5-1
j_call: TRBJ2-7

cdr3_aa: CASSPGAGEGSYGYTF
v_call: TRBV4-3
j_call: TRBJ1-2

cdr3_aa: CASSLGGLSSGNTIYF
v_call: TRBV5-1
j_call: TRBJ1-3

cdr3_aa: CASSRNSGGQETQYF
v_call: TRBV12-3/TRBV12-4
j_call: TRBJ2-5

cdr3_aa: CASSQVGLGTGTYEQYF
v_call: TRBV4-1
j_call: TRBJ2-7

cdr3_aa: CASSQLGTGGNEQFF
v_call: TRBV4-2
j_call: TRBJ2-1

cdr3_aa: CSAIPGVGQGHTDTQYF
v_call: TRBV20-1
j_call: TRBJ2-3